These 14 T cell receptor beta chains were all obtained from the same sample, sequenced in a study of regulatory T cells in long-lasting Graves disease. Time point denoted: persistent/refractory GD, antithyroid drugs over 5 years with positive TRAb. The TCR library used RNA extracted from PBMCs. Arm-PCR with iRepertoire HTBI primers amplified the CDR3 regions for these TCR beta libraries. TCRdb processed the multiplex PCR reads anew with MiXCR; each CDR3 protein has one entry. The sample has 350,000 to 450,000 distinct CDR3 sequences; less than 25% are singletons. The sample here was peripheral blood mononuclear cells (PBMCs), taken when the disease was refractory, from a patient treated with antithyroid drugs. The receptors stem from a female donor with Graves disease.

This chain connects TRBV2 to TRBJ1-6; unclear D gene. V shed 4 bases and J shed 5 bases, with 9 bases lying between them. The CDR3 extends over 14 amino acids. CDR1 and CDR2 (germline): SNHLY, FYNNEI. Here the CDR3 reads CASSVSGDNSPLHF. The CDR3 coding sequence is TGTGCCAGCAGTGTGTCTGGGGATAATTCACCCCTCCACTTT.

This clonotype was observed at least ten times. The chain uses TRBV11-2 and TRBJ2-7, with D possibly matching TRBD2 (5 bases). This CDR3 has 14 residues. The germline V and J ends were trimmed by 5 bases and 7 bases, with 18 bases remaining between them. Germline V lookup: CDR1 SGHAT, CDR2 FQNNGV. The CDR3 nucleotides are TGTGCCAGCAGCGGCCAGGCGGGCGTAGGAGAGCAGTACTTC. Translated, it gives CASSGQAGVGEQYF. Variable domain in full (rest from reference TRBV11-2 and TRBJ2-7): EAGVAQSPRYKIIEKRQSVAFWCNPISGHATLYWYQQILGQGPKLLIQFQNNGVVDDSQLPKDRFSAERLKGVDSTLKIQPAKLEDSAVYLCASSGQAGVGEQYFGPGTRLTVT.

This clonotype occurred many times. The rearrangement uses TRBV6-1 and TRBJ1-6, with D perhaps matching TRBD1 (5 bases). The germline V and J ends were trimmed by 7 bases and 10 bases, with 17 bases remaining between them. The V gene's germline CDR1 is MNHNS and CDR2 SASEGT. The CDR3 has 14 residues. The CDR3 sequence is CASIHGGIGSPLHF. DNA of the CDR3: TGTGCCAGCATCCACGGGGGGATTGGATCACCCCTCCACTTT.

This clonotype was picked up many times. CDR3 in DNA: TGTGCCAGCAGCTTAGGGGCCGGGGAGCTGTTTTTT. Its translation: CASSLGAGELFF. The chain carries TRBV11-2 and TRBJ2-2, with D uncertain. The CDR3 has 12 amino acids. Germline-derived CDR1 and CDR2 are SGHAT and FQNNGV. Trimming took 1 base from V and 6 from J, leaving 3 bases between them.

The DNA for the CDR3 is TGTGCCAGCAGCCCACAGGGAGGGTTTGGCACTGAAGCTTTCTTT. Protein product: CASSPQGGFGTEAFF. V usage is TRBV13 and J usage is TRBJ1-1; D may be TRBD1 (6 bases). CDR3 size: 15 residues. CDR1 is PRHDT and CDR2 is FYEKMQ in the germline V gene (reference sequence). Deletions cut 5 bases from V and 4 bases from J, with 17 bases between.

The V and J genes are TRBV3-1 and TRBJ2-7, with D possibly matching TRBD1 (6 bases). V was cut by 2 bases and J by 3 bases, with 14 bases left in between. Per the germline V gene, CDR1 is LGHDT and CDR2 is YNNKEL (reference sequence). There are 15 residues in the CDR3. In DNA form, the CDR3 reads TGTGCCAGCAGCCAACTGGCAGACAGGATCTACGAGCAGTACTTC. Protein sequence: CASSQLADRIYEQYF.

This clonotype has a count of ten or more. V is TRBV11-1 and J is TRBJ2-7; 7 bases fit TRBD1. This CDR3 is 14 amino acids long. Per the germline V gene, CDR1 is SGHAT and CDR2 is FQDESV (reference sequence). V lost 5 bases, J lost 4 bases, and 8 bases stayed unmatched. The CDR3 loop is CASSRPGTAYEQYF. CDR3 bases: TGTGCCAGCAGCCGACCTGGGACAGCTTACGAGCAGTACTTC.

The chain couples TRBV20-1 to TRBJ2-5, with 8 bases aligning to TRBD2. The CDR3 covers 13 residues. J was trimmed by 5 bases and V by 6 bases; bases with no gene match: 8. Germline CDR1 and CDR2: DFQATT and SNEGSKA (reference sequence). CDR3 region: CSASTSVRETQYF. The CDR3 DNA sequence: TGCAGTGCATCGACTAGCGTACGGGAGACCCAGTACTTC.

A word on this clonotype: The conserved final phenylalanine or tryptophan is absent from the CDR3, which likely points to a read error. The chain employs TRBV6-1 and TRBJ1-2, with D possibly TRBD1 on 5 matching bases. Germline values: CDR1 MNHNS, CDR2 SASEGT. The CDR3 is made up of 9 amino acids. The V end was cut by 11 bases, the J end by 7 bases, with 8 bases between. In nucleotides, the CDR3 is TGTGCCGTGGACACTGGCTACACCTCC. This codes for CAVDTGYTS.

This clonotype has ten or more counts. The chain couples TRBV11-2 to TRBJ1-2, with a weak D call TRBD1 (6 bases). V was trimmed by 2 bases and J by 1 base, leaving 20 bases between them. Germline V gene data show CDR1 as SGHAT and CDR2 as FQNNGV. CDR3 size: 18 residues. The CDR3: CASSLTLFAAGDNYGYTF. Written as DNA, the CDR3 is TGTGCCAGCAGCTTAACACTATTCGCGGCAGGGGATAACTATGGCTACACCTTC.

This clonotype has more than one count but fewer than ten. This chain links TRBV19 with TRBJ1-5; no firm D call. Trimming took off 5 bases at V and 0 bases at J, with 8 bases between the two ends. CDR3 length equals 14 residues. Per the germline V gene, CDR1 is LNHDA and CDR2 is SQIVND (reference sequence). DNA for the CDR3: TGTGCCAGTAGTCAGGTTTATAGCAATCAGCCCCAGCATTTT. This sequence encodes CASSQVYSNQPQHF. Drawing the rest from reference TRBV19 and TRBJ1-5, the complete variable domain is DGGITQSPKYLFRKEGQNVTLSCEQNLNHDAMYWYRQDPGQGLRLIYYSQIVNDFQKGDIAEGYSVSREKKESFPLTVTSAQKNPTAFYLCASSQVYSNQPQHFGDGTRLSIL.

This clonotype was counted only a few times. The chain uses TRBV5-8 and TRBJ1-1, with 8 bases lining up with TRBD1. Germline loops: CDR1 SGHTS, CDR2 YDEGEE. This CDR3 spans 14 amino acids. J lost 1 base, V lost 5 bases, and 4 bases had no gene match. The CDR3 region is CASRHGQGNTEAFF. The CDR3 region has the DNA TGTGCCAGCAGACACGGACAGGGGAACACTGAAGCTTTCTTT.

V is TRBV12-3 or TRBV12-4 and J is TRBJ2-7; possibly TRBD2 for D (5 bases). Trimming shortened V by 6 bases and J by 0 bases, and 24 bases separated the two germline ends. The CDR3 loop spans 18 amino acids. As DNA, the CDR3 is TGTGCCAGCAGCCCGGGCCGCAGGAAGGAGGTAGGCTCCTACGAGCAGTACTTC. Protein: CASSPGRRKEVGSYEQYF.

This clonotype appeared many times. The chain is built from TRBV7-9 and TRBJ2-7; 9 bases map to TRBD1. V lost 5 bases to trimming and J lost 3 bases; unmatched junction nucleotides: 5. This CDR3 comprises 14 residues. Germline V gene data show CDR1 as SEHNR and CDR2 as FQNEAQ (reference sequence). CDR3 nucleotides: TGTGCCAGCAGCCCCGCGACAGGGGGCTACGAGCAGTACTTC. Protein product: CASSPATGGYEQYF. The entire variable domain, with the rest obtained from reference TRBV7-9 and TRBJ2-7, is as follows: DTGVSQNPRHKITKRGQNVTFRCDPISEHNRLYWYRQTLGQGPEFLTYFQNEAQLEKSRLLSDRFSAERPKGSFSTLEIQRTEQGDSAMYLCASSPATGGYEQYFGPGTRLTVT.